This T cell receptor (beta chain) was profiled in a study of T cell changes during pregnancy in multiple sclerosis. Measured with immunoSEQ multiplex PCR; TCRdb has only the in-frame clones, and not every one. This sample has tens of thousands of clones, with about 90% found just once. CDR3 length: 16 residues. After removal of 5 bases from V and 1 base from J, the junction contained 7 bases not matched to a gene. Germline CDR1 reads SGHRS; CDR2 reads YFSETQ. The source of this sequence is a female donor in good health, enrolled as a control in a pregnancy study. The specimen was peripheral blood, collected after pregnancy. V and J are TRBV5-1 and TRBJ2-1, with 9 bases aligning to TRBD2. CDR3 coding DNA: TGCGCCAGCAGTCAAGGACTAGCGCCTTCCTACAATGAGCAGTTCTTC. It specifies CASSQGLAPSYNEQFF.